The 2 T cell receptor beta chains in this list originate from one sample, sequenced in a study of blood T cells in healthy people across ages. A second PCR, run for roughly 6 to 11 cycles, used a sample-barcoded 5' primer plus a J-beta primer mix. TCRdb independently ran MiXCR on the 5' RACE reads; one entry per CDR3 protein. The sample consists of over 1,500,000 distinct CDR3 sequences, approximately 50% of them appearing once. Sequencing input: blood. All receptors come from a woman in her thirties or forties in good health.

This clonotype was seen a few times. The chain combines TRBV28 with TRBJ2-5; D is unresolved. Germline CDR1 reads MDHEN; CDR2 reads SYDVKM. This CDR3 comprises 15 residues. V was cut by 6 bases and J by 5 bases, with 19 bases left in between. CDR3 protein: CASRGPGLVTETQYF. In DNA form, the CDR3 reads TGTGCCAGCAGGGGCCCGGGCCTCGTTACGGAGACCCAGTACTTC.

Only a few counts were recorded for this clonotype. This chain links TRBV5-1 with TRBJ2-5; D unclear. CDR1 and CDR2 (germline): SGHRS, YFSETQ. This CDR3 comprises 15 residues. Between the trimmed V and J ends, which lost 2 bases and 4 bases, there was a span of 15 bases. This CDR3 reads CASSFQGPSLETQYF. CDR3 nucleotides: TGCGCCAGCAGCTTCCAAGGGCCATCATTAGAGACCCAGTACTTC. Drawing the rest from reference TRBV5-1 and TRBJ2-5, the complete variable domain is KAGVTQTPRYLIKTRGQQVTLSCSPISGHRSVSWYQQTPGQGLQFLFEYFSETQRNKGNFPGRFSGRQFSNSRSEMNVSTLELGDSALYLCASSFQGPSLETQYFGPGTRLLVL.